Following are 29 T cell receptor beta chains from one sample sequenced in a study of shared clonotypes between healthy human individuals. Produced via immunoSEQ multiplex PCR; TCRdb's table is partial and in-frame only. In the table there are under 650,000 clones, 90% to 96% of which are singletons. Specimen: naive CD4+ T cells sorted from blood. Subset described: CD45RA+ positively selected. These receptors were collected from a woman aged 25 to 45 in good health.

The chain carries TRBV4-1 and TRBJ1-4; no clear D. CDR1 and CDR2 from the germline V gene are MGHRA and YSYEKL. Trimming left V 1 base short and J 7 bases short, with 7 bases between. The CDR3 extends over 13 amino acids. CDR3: CASSQGVGEKLFF. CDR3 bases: TGCGCCAGCAGCCAAGGAGTAGGTGAAAAACTGTTTTTT.

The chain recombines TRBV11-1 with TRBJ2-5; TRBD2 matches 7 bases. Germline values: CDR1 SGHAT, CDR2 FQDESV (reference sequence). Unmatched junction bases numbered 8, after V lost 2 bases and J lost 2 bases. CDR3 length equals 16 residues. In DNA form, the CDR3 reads TGTGCCAGCAGCTTAAAACTAGCGCAACCTCAAGAGACCCAGTACTTC. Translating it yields CASSLKLAQPQETQYF.

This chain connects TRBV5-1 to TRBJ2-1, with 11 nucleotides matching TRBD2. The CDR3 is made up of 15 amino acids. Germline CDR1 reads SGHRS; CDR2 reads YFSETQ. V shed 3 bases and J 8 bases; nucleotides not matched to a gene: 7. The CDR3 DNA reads TGCGCCAGCAGCTCTACTAGCGGGAGTGTGGATGAGCAGTTCTTC. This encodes CASSSTSGSVDEQFF.

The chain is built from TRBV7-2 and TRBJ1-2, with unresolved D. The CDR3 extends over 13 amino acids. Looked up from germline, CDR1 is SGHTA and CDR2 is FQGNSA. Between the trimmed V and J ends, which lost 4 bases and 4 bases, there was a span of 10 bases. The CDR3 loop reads CASSSGATYGYTF. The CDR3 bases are TGTGCCAGCAGCTCCGGAGCCACCTATGGCTACACCTTC.

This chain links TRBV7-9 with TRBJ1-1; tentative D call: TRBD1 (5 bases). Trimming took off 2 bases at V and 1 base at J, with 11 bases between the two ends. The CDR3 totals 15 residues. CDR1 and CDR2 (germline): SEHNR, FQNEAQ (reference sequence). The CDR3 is CASSLPGGPNTEAFF. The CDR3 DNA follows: TGTGCCAGCAGCTTACCTGGGGGTCCGAACACTGAAGCTTTCTTT.

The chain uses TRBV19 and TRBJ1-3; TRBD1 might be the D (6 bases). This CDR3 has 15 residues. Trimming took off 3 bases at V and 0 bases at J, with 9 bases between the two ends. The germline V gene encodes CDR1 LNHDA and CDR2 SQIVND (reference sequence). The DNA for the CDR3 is TGTGCCAGTAGTATCGGACAGAGCTCTGGAAACACCATATATTTT. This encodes CASSIGQSSGNTIYF.

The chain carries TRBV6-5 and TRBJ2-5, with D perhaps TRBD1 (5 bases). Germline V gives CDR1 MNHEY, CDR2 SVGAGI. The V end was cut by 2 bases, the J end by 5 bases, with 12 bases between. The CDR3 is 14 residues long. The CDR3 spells CASSYRGFGETQYF. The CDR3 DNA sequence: TGTGCCAGCAGTTACAGGGGTTTTGGGGAGACCCAGTACTTC.

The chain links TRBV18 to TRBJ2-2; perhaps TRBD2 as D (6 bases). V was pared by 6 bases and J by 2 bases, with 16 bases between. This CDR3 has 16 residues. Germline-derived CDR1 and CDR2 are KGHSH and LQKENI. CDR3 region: CASSGAGLYNTGELFF. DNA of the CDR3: TGTGCCAGCTCGGGAGCTGGACTATACAACACCGGGGAGCTGTTTTTT.

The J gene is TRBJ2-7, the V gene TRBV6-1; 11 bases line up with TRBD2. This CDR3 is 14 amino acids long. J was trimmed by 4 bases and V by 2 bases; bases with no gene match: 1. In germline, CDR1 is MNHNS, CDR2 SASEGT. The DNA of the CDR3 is TGTGCCAGCAGTGAAACTAGCGGGAGATACGAGCAGTACTTC. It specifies CASSETSGRYEQYF.

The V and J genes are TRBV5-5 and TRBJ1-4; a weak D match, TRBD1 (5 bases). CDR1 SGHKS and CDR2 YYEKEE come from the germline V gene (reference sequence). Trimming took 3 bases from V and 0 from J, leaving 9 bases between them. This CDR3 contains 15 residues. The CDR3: CASSWGLTTNEKLFF. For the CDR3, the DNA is TGTGCCAGCAGCTGGGGACTGACAACTAATGAAAAACTGTTTTTT.

The CDR3 is CASKLPSEQYF. CDR3 sequence (DNA): TGCGCCAGCAAACTTCCTAGTGAGCAGTACTTC. The chain couples TRBV10-1 to TRBJ2-5; no reliable D call. CDR1 WNHNN and CDR2 SYGVQD come from the germline V gene (reference sequence). This CDR3 contains 11 residues. The V and J ends lost 7 bases and 11 bases respectively, with 14 bases between them.

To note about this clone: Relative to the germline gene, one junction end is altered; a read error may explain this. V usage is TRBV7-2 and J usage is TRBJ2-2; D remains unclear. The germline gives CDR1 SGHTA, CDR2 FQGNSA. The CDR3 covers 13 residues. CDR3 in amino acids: CASSLGNAGELFF. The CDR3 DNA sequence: TGTGCCAGCAGCTTAGGGAACGCCGGGGAGCTGTTTTTT.

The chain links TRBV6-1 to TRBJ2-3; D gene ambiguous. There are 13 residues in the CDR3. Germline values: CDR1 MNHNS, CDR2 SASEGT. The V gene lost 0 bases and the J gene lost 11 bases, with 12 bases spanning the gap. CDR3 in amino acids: CASSEADLVGQYF. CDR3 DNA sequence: TGTGCCAGCAGTGAAGCGGACCTGGTCGGGCAGTATTTT.

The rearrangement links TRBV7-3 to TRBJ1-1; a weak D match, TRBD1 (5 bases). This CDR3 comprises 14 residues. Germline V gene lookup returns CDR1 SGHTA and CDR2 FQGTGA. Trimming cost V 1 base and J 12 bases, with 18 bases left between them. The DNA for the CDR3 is TGTGCCAGCAGCTTAAGTCCAGGGACGCTGTTAACTTTCTTT. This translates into CASSLSPGTLLTFF.

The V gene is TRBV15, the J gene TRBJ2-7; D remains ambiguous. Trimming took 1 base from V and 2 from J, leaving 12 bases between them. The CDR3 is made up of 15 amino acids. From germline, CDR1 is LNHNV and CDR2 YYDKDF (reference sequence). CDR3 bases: TGTGCCACCAGCAGAGGTAGTTCAGTGACCTACGAGCAGTACTTC. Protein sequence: CATSRGSSVTYEQYF. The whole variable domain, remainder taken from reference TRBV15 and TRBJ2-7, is DAMVIQNPRYQVTQFGKPVTLSCSQTLNHNVMYWYQQKSSQAPKLLFHYYDKDFNNEADTPDNFQSRRPNTSFCFLDIRSPGLGDTAMYLCATSRGSSVTYEQYFGPGTRLTVT.

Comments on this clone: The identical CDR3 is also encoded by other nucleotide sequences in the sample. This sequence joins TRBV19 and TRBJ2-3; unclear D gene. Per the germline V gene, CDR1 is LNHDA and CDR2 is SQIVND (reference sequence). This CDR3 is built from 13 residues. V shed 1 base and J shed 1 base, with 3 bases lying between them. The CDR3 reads CASSIGRTDTQYF. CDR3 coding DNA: TGTGCCAGTAGTATAGGCCGCACAGATACGCAGTATTTT.

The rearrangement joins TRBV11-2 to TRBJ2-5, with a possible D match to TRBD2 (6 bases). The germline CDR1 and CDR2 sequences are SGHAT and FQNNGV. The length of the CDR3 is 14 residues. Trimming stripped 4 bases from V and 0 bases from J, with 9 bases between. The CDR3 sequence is CASSSTGDQETQYF. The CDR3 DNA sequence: TGTGCCAGCAGCTCGACGGGGGACCAAGAGACCCAGTACTTC.

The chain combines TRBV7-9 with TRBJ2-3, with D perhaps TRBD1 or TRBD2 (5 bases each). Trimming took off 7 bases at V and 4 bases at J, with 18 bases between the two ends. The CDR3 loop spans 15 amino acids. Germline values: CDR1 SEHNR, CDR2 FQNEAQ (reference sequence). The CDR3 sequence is CASIRGAGSADTQYF. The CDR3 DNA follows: TGTGCCAGCATCCGAGGGGCAGGGTCGGCAGATACGCAGTATTTT.

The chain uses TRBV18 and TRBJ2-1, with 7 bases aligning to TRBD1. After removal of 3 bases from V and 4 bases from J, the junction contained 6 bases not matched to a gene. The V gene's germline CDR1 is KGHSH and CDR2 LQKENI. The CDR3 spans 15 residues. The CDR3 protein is CASSPITGEYNEQFF. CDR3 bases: TGTGCCAGCTCACCTATAACAGGGGAATACAATGAGCAGTTCTTC.

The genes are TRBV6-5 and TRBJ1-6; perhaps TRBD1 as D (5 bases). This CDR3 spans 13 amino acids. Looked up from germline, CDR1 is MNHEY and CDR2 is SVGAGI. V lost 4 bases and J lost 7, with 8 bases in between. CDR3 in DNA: TGTGCCAGCAGTTGGGGGGGGAATTCACCCCTCCACTTT. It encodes CASSWGGNSPLHF.

CDR3 sequence: CASLLALVGELFF. As DNA, the CDR3 is TGTGCCAGCTTATTAGCGTTGGTCGGGGAGCTGTTTTTT. V and J are TRBV21-1 and TRBJ2-2; no check of the table's D call, TRBD2, against the DNA was made. TRBV21-1 counts as a pseudogene. CDR3 length: 13 amino acids.

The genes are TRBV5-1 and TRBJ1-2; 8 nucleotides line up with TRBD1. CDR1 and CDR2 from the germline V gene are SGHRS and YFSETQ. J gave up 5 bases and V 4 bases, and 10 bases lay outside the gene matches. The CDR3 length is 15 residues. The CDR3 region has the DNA TGCGCCAGCAGCGGGGGACAGGCCCGGGGTTATGGCTACACCTTC. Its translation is CASSGGQARGYGYTF. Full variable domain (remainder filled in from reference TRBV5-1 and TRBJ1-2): KAGVTQTPRYLIKTRGQQVTLSCSPISGHRSVSWYQQTPGQGLQFLFEYFSETQRNKGNFPGRFSGRQFSNSRSEMNVSTLELGDSALYLCASSGGQARGYGYTFGSGTRLTVV.

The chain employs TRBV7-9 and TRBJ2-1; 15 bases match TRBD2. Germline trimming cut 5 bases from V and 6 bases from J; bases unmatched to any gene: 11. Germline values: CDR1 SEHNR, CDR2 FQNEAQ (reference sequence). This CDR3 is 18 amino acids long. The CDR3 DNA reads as TGTGCCAGCAGCCTAGGACTAGCGGGAGGGCCCGAAGGCAATGAGCAGTTCTTC. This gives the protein CASSLGLAGGPEGNEQFF.

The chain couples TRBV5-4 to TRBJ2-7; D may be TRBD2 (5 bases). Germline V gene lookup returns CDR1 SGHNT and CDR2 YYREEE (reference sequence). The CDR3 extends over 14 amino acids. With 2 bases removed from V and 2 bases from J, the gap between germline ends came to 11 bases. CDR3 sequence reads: CASSFEGNPYEQYF. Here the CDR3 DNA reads TGTGCCAGCAGCTTCGAGGGTAACCCCTACGAGCAGTACTTC.

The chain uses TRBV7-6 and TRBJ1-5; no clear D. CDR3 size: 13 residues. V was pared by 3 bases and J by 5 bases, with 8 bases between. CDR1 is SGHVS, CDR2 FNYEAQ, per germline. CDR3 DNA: TGTGCCAGCAGCTTGGAACATGATCAGCCCCAGCATTTT. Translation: CASSLEHDQPQHF.

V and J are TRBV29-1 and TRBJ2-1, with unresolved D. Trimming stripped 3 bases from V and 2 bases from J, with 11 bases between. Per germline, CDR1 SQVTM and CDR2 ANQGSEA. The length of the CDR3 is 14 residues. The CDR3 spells CSVDFPRTYNEQFF. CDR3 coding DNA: TGCAGCGTTGATTTTCCACGCACCTACAATGAGCAGTTCTTC.

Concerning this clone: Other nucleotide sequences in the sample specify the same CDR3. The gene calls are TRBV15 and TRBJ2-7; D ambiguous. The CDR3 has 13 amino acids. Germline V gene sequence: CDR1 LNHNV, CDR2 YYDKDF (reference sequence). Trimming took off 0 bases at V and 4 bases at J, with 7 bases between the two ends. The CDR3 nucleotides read TGTGCCACCAGCAGAGATCCCGGTTACGAGCAGTACTTC. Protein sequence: CATSRDPGYEQYF.

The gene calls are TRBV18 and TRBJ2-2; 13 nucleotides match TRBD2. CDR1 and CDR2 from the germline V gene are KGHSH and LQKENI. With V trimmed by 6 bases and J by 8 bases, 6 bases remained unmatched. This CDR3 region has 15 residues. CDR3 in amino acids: CASSPRTSGRGELFF. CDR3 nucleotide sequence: TGTGCCAGCTCGCCGCGGACTAGCGGGAGAGGGGAGCTGTTTTTT.

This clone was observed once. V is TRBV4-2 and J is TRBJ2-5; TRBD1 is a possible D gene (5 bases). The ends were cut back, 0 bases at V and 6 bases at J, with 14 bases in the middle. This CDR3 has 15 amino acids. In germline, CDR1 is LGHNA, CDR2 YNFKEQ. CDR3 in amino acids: CASSQEAQGTQTQYF. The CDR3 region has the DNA TGTGCCAGCAGCCAAGAAGCGCAGGGAACGCAGACCCAGTACTTC.